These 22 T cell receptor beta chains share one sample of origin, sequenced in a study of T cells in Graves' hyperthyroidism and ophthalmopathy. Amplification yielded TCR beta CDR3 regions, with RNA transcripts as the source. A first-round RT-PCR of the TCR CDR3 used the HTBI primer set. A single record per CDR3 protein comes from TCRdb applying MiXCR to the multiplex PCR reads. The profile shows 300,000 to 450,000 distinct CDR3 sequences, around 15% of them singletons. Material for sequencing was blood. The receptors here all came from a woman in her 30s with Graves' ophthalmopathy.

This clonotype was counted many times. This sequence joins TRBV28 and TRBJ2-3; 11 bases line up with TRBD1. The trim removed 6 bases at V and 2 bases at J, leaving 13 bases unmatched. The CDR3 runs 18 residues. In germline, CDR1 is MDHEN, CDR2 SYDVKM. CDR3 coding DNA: TGTGCCAGCAGCAAGTACTCCGGGACAGGGGGTCCCACAGATACGCAGTATTTT. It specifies CASSKYSGTGGPTDTQYF.

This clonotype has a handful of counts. CDR3 loop: CSAVQGQNTEAFF. The DNA of the CDR3 is TGCAGTGCTGTTCAGGGTCAGAACACTGAAGCTTTCTTT. The gene calls are TRBV20-1 and TRBJ1-1; possible D gene TRBD1, 5 bases. V was pared by 5 bases and J by 1 base, with 11 bases between. The germline V gene encodes CDR1 DFQATT and CDR2 SNEGSKA (reference sequence). This CDR3 comprises 13 residues.

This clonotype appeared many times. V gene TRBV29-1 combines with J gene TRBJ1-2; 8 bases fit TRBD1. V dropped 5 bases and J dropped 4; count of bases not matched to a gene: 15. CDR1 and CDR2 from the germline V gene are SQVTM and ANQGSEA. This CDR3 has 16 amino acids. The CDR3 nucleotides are TGCAGCGTTATCGGACAGGGCCTACCCAAGGGCTATGGCTACACCTTC. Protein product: CSVIGQGLPKGYGYTF.

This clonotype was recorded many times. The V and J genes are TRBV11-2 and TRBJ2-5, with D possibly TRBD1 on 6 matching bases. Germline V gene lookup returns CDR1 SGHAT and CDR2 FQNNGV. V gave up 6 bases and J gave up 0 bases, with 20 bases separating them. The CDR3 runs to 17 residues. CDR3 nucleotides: TGTGCCAGCAGGGTCGAGTTCGGGACACCTGACCAAGAGACCCAGTACTTC. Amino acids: CASRVEFGTPDQETQYF.

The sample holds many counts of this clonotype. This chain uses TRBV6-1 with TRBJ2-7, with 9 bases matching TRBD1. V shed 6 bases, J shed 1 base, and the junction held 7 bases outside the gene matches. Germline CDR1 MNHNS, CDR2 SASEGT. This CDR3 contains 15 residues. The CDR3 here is CASRTPGTGSYEQYF. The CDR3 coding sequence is TGTGCCAGCAGGACTCCCGGGACAGGGTCCTACGAGCAGTACTTC.

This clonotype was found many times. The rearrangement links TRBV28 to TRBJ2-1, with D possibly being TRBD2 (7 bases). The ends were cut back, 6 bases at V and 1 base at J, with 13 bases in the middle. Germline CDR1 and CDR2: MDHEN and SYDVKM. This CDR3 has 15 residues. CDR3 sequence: CASRVGGASYNEQFF. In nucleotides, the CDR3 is TGTGCCAGCAGAGTTGGGGGGGCTTCCTACAATGAGCAGTTCTTC.

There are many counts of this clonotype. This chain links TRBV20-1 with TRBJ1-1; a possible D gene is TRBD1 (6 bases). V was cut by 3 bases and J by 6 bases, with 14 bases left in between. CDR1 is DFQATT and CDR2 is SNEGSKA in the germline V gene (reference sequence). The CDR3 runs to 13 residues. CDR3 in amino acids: CSASGDNFSEAFF. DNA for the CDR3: TGCAGTGCTAGTGGGGACAACTTCTCTGAAGCTTTCTTT.

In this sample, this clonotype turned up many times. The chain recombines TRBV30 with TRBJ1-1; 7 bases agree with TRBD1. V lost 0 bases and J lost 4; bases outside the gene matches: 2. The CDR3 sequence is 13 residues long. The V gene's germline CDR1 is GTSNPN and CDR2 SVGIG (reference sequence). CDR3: CAWSVTGFTEAFF. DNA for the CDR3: TGTGCCTGGAGTGTGACAGGGTTCACTGAAGCTTTCTTT.

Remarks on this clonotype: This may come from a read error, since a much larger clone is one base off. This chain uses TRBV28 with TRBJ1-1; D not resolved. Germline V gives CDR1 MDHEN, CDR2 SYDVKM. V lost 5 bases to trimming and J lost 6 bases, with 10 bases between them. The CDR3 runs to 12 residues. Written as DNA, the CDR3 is TGTGCCAGCAGTCATCCCCCGTCTGAAGCTTTCTTT. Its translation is CASSHPPSEAFF.

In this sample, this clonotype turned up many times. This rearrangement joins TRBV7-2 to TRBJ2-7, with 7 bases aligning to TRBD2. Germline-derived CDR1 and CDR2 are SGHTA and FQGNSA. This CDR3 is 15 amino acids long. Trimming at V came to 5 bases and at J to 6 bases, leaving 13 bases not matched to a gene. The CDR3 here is CASSPQLGGGSEQYF. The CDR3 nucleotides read TGTGCCAGCAGCCCCCAGCTAGGCGGGGGATCCGAGCAGTACTTC. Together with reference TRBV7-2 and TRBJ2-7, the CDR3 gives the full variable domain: GAGVSQSPSNKVTEKGKDVELRCDPISGHTALYWYRQSLGQGLEFLIYFQGNSAPDKSGLPSDRFSAERTGGSVSTLTIQRTQQEDSAVYLCASSPQLGGGSEQYFGPGTRLTVT.

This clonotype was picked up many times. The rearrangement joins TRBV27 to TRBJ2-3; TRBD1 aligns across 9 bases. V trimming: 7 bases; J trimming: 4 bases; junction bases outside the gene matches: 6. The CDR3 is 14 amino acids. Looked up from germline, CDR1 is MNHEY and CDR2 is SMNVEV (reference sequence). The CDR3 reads CASTPGQGPDTQYF. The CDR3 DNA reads TGTGCCAGCACCCCGGGACAGGGACCAGATACGCAGTATTTT.

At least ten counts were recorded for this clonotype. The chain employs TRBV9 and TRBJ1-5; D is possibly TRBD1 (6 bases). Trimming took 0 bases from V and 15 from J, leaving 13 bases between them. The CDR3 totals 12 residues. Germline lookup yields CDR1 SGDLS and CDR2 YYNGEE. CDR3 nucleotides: TGTGCCAGCAGCGTAGGGGGGCGCGAGCGGCATTTT. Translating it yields CASSVGGRERHF.

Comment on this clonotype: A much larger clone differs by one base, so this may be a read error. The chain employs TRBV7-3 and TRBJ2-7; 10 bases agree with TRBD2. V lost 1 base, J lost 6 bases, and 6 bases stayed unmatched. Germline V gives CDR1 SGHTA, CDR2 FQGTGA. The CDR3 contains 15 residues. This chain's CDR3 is CASSLRAAGGLEQYF. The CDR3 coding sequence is TGTGCCAGCAGCTTAAGGGCAGCGGGGGGGCTCGAGCAGTACTTC.

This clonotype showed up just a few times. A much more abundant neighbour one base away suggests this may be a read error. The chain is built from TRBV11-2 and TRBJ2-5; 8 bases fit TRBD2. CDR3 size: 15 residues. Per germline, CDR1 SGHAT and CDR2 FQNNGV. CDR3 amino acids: CASNPRLAGQEAQYF. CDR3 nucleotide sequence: TGTGCCAGCAACCCCCGGCTAGCGGGCCAAGAGGCCCAGTACTTC.

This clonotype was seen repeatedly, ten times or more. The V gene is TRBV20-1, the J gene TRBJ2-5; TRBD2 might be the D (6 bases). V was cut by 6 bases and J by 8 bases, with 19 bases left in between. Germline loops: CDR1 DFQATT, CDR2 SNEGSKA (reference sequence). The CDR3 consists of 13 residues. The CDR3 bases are TGCAGTGCCGTATTCTTAGCGGCAGGAACCCAGTACTTC. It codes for CSAVFLAAGTQYF.

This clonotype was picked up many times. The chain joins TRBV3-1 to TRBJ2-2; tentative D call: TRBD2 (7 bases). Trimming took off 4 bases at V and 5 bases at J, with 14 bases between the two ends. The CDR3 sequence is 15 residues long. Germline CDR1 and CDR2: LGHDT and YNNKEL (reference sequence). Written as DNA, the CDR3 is TGTGCCAGCAGCCTTAGGGGGGGCCCAACCGGGGAGCTGTTTTTT. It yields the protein CASSLRGGPTGELFF.

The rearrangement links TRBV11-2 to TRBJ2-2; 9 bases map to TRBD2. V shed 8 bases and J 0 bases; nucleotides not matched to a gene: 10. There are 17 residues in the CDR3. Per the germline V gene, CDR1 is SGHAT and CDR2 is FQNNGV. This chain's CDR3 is CASVRRTSVANTGELFF. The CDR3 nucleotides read TGTGCCAGCGTCAGGAGGACTAGCGTAGCGAACACCGGGGAGCTGTTTTTT.

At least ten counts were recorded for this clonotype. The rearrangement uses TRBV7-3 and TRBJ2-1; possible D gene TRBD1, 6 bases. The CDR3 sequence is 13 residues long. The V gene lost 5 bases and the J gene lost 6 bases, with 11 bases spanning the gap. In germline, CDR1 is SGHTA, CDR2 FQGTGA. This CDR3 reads CASSPGAANEQFF. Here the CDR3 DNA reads TGTGCCAGCAGCCCAGGGGCGGCCAATGAGCAGTTCTTC.

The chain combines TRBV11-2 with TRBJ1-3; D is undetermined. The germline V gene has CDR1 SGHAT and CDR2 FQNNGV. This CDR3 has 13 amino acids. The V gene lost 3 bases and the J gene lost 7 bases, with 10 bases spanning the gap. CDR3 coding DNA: TGTGCCAGCAGCTTTCCGGGGAGGAACACCATATATTTT. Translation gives CASSFPGRNTIYF.

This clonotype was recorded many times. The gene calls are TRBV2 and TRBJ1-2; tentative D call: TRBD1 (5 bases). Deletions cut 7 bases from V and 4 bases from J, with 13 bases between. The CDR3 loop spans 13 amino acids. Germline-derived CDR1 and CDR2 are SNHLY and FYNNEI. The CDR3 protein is CASTEEGLYGYTF. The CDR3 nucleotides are TGTGCCAGCACCGAGGAGGGGCTCTATGGCTACACCTTC.

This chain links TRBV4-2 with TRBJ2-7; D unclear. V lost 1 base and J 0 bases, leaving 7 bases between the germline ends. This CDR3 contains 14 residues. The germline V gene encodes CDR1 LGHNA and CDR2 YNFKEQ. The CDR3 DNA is TGTGCCAGCAGCCAAGGTTTCAGCTCCTACGAGCAGTACTTC. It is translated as CASSQGFSSYEQYF.

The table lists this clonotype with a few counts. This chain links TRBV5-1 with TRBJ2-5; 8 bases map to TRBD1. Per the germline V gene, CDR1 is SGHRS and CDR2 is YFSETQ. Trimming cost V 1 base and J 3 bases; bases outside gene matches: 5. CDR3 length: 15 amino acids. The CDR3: CASSLWGTGKETQYF. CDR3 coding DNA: TGCGCCAGCAGCTTGTGGGGGACAGGAAAAGAGACCCAGTACTTC.